This T cell receptor (beta chain) derives from a study of T cell repertoires in cytomegalovirus infection. TCRdb fed the reads into MiXCR, producing one record per CDR3 protein. The sample lists about 280,000 distinct CDR3 sequences; roughly a fifth were seen once. After removal of 7 bases from V and 3 bases from J, the junction contained 9 bases not matched to a gene. The CDR3 spans 14 residues. Germline-derived CDR1 and CDR2 are MNHNS and SASEGT. Comment on this clonotype: The antigen is not known.

This chain joins TRBV6-1 and TRBJ2-7, with 7 bases identical to TRBD2. Sequencing used cultured PBMCs, obtained from culture after CMV antigen stimulation. The sequence derives from a human donor in good health (CMV status not recorded). Some clones in this sample may be carry-over from other donors' samples. The CDR3 region has the DNA TGTGCCAGCAAGCGACTAGCTCTAAACTACGAGCAGTACTTC. Its protein product is CASKRLALNYEQYF.